Listed here are 26 T cell receptor beta chains from one sample, sequenced in a study of blood T cell repertoires in COVID-19. TCRdb keeps only in-frame clones here, not all; method: immunoSEQ multiplex PCR. The top ten hold about 7% of the sample, which has around 190,000 clones, 80% seen once. The sample consisted of peripheral blood. These receptors came from a man in his 60s with acute or convalescent COVID-19.

This clone was counted once. This chain connects TRBV6-1 to TRBJ2-7, with D possibly matching TRBD1 (7 bases). With 0 bases removed from V and 0 bases from J, the gap between germline ends came to 18 bases. Germline V lookup: CDR1 MNHNS, CDR2 SASEGT. The CDR3 sequence is 18 residues long. The CDR3 nucleotides read TGTGCCAGCAGTGAAGCGCAGGGGGGCGTGGGGAACTCCTACGAGCAGTACTTC. Amino acids: CASSEAQGGVGNSYEQYF.

The chain employs TRBV2 and TRBJ1-6; 7 bases align to TRBD1. The CDR3 extends over 14 amino acids. Per germline, CDR1 SNHLY and CDR2 FYNNEI. V lost 6 bases and J lost 5; bases outside the gene matches: 4. The CDR3 DNA sequence: TGTGCCAGCAGACAGGGGAGTGATAATTCACCCCTCCACTTT. Translation: CASRQGSDNSPLHF.

This clone was found many times. DNA for the CDR3: TGTGCCAGTAGATCCGGGACAGGGGGCTACGAGCAGTACTTC. It specifies CASRSGTGGYEQYF. The chain links TRBV19 to TRBJ2-7, with 11 bases aligning to TRBD1. The CDR3 sequence is 14 residues long. V was pared by 6 bases and J by 3 bases, with 4 bases of the junction left unmatched. Germline loops: CDR1 LNHDA, CDR2 SQIVND (reference sequence).

V gene TRBV30 combines with J gene TRBJ2-4, with D tentatively TRBD2 (6 bases). Germline assignment: CDR1 GTSNPN and CDR2 SVGIG (reference sequence). Trimming took 0 bases from V and 5 from J, leaving 11 bases between them. The CDR3 is made up of 14 amino acids. The CDR3 protein is CAWSVGGYQNIQYF. The DNA of the CDR3 is TGTGCCTGGAGTGTAGGAGGGTATCAAAACATTCAGTACTTC.

V and J are TRBV19 and TRBJ1-3; D is perhaps TRBD1 (6 bases). V was cut by 9 bases and J by 0 bases, with 15 bases left in between. The germline V gene has CDR1 LNHDA and CDR2 SQIVND (reference sequence). The CDR3 is 15 amino acids. The CDR3, as DNA: TGTGCCAGCATCCGGGACACCTACTCTGGAAACACCATATATTTT. It is translated as CASIRDTYSGNTIYF.

The chain carries TRBV12-3 or TRBV12-4 and TRBJ2-2; no reliable D call. V dropped 3 bases and J dropped 3 bases, with 5 bases sitting between them. The CDR3 contains 13 residues. In DNA, the CDR3 is TGTGCCAGCAGTTTTAGTCACACCGGGGAGCTGTTTTTT. Amino acid sequence: CASSFSHTGELFF.

The chain uses TRBV5-1 and TRBJ2-7; D might be TRBD1 (5 bases). Germline V lookup: CDR1 SGHRS, CDR2 YFSETQ. This CDR3 is built from 18 residues. The ends were cut back, 4 bases at V and 3 bases at J, with 26 bases in the middle. CDR3 bases: TGCGCCAGCAGCCCCTCCATTATACAGGTGGCCGGAGTCTACGAGCAGTACTTC. Residues: CASSPSIIQVAGVYEQYF.

The CDR3 sequence is CASSLSPGTGETQYF. CDR3 DNA: TGCGCCAGCAGCTTGTCTCCGGGGACAGGGGAGACCCAGTACTTC. This rearrangement joins TRBV5-1 to TRBJ2-5; TRBD1 matches 9 bases. Germline lookup yields CDR1 SGHRS and CDR2 YFSETQ. The CDR3 spans 15 residues. V lost 1 base, J lost 5 bases, and 6 bases stayed unmatched.

The chain uses TRBV6-5 and TRBJ1-1; D may be TRBD1 (5 bases). Germline V gives CDR1 MNHEY, CDR2 SVGAGI. V lost 5 bases and J 1 base, leaving 11 bases between the germline ends. This CDR3 spans 14 amino acids. In DNA, the CDR3 is TGTGCCAGCAGTAGCGGGACGGCGAACACTGAAGCTTTCTTT. It yields the protein CASSSGTANTEAFF.

This clone was seen only a few times. The V gene is TRBV7-3, the J gene TRBJ2-1; 8 positions match TRBD2. Germline CDR1 and CDR2: SGHTA and FQGTGA. The V segment lost 2 bases and the J segment 8 bases; nucleotides outside the gene matches: 8. The CDR3 sequence is 15 residues long. Here the CDR3 reads CASSLWSGSADEQFF. The CDR3 DNA is TGTGCCAGCAGCTTATGGAGCGGGAGTGCAGATGAGCAGTTCTTC.

The V and J genes are TRBV2 and TRBJ2-1, with 11 bases aligning to TRBD2. The CDR3 contains 14 residues. The ends lost 8 bases at V and 6 bases at J; junction bases unmatched: 6. Germline assignment: CDR1 SNHLY and CDR2 FYNNEI. The CDR3 protein is CASLGTSGVNEQFF. The CDR3 DNA reads TGTGCCAGCCTAGGGACTAGCGGAGTCAATGAGCAGTTCTTC.

CDR3 amino acids: CASSYGGEFRNEQFF. CDR3 bases: TGTGCCAGCAGTTACGGCGGGGAGTTCCGGAATGAGCAGTTCTTC. This rearrangement joins TRBV6-2 or TRBV6-3 to TRBJ2-1; a weak D match, TRBD2 (6 bases). Per the germline V gene, CDR1 is MNHEY and CDR2 is SVGEGT. The V end was cut by 2 bases, the J end by 7 bases, with 15 bases between. This CDR3 is 15 amino acids long.

The chain joins TRBV3-1 (or the pseudogene TRBV3-2) to TRBJ2-6; weak D call: TRBD1 (5 bases). CDR3 length equals 17 residues. V was shortened by 2 bases and J by 2 bases, with 13 bases between the two germline ends. Per germline, CDR1 LGHDT and CDR2 YNNKEL (reference sequence). The CDR3, as DNA: TGTGCCAGCAGCCAAATGACAGTCACTGCTGGGGCCAACGTCCTGACTTTC. This gives the protein CASSQMTVTAGANVLTF.

The sample holds a few counts of this clone. The J gene is TRBJ2-7, the V gene TRBV2, with D maybe TRBD1 (5 bases). This CDR3 is 11 amino acids long. In germline, CDR1 is SNHLY, CDR2 FYNNEI. Trimming cost V 4 bases and J 4 bases, with 5 bases left between them. CDR3 DNA: TGTGCCAGCAGTGGACAGTACGAGCAGTACTTC. This gives the protein CASSGQYEQYF. The full variable domain, its missing parts supplied by reference TRBV2 and TRBJ2-7, is EPEVTQTPSHQVTQMGQEVILRCVPISNHLYFYWYRQILGQKVEFLVSFYNNEISEKSEIFDDQFSVERPDGSNFTLKIRSTKLEDSAMYFCASSGQYEQYFGPGTRLTVT.

The rearrangement joins TRBV4-1 to TRBJ2-7; 8 positions match TRBD1. CDR1 is MGHRA, CDR2 YSYEKL, per germline. V lost 0 bases to trimming and J lost 3 bases; unmatched junction nucleotides: 4. This CDR3 region has 15 residues. The CDR3 DNA is TGCGCCAGCAGCCAAGATAGGACAGGGTACTACGAGCAGTACTTC. This codes for CASSQDRTGYYEQYF.

This chain joins TRBV7-2 and TRBJ2-2, with 9 bases fitting TRBD1. The junction had 6 bases not matched to a gene; V was cut back by 5 bases and J by 5 bases. This CDR3 comprises 15 residues. Germline V gene data show CDR1 as SGHTA and CDR2 as FQGNSA. In DNA, the CDR3 is TGTGCCAGCAGCCCCGACAGGGGGAGGACCGGGGAGCTGTTTTTT. As protein: CASSPDRGRTGELFF.

The genes are TRBV28 and TRBJ2-6; weak D call: TRBD2 (7 bases). This CDR3 is built from 17 residues. The V gene lost 3 bases and the J gene lost 2 bases, with 14 bases spanning the gap. Germline loops: CDR1 MDHEN, CDR2 SYDVKM. In DNA, the CDR3 is TGTGCCAGCAGTTTTAGGGGGGGCGCACCTGGGGCCAACGTCCTGACTTTC. Translating gives CASSFRGGAPGANVLTF.

The rearrangement uses TRBV14 and TRBJ1-3; TRBD1 agrees at 7 bases. Trimming took 0 bases from V and 7 from J; bases not matched to a gene: 6. The CDR3 length is 15 residues. The germline V gene has CDR1 SGHDN and CDR2 FVKESK. This chain's CDR3 is CASSQDLGGANTIYF. The CDR3 coding sequence is TGTGCCAGCAGCCAAGATCTAGGGGGCGCGAACACCATATATTTT.

The chain is built from TRBV19 and TRBJ1-2, with 7 bases aligning to TRBD1. Germline V gene sequence: CDR1 LNHDA, CDR2 SQIVND (reference sequence). The V and J ends lost 0 bases and 5 bases, in that order; junction bases with no gene match: 6. This CDR3 is 15 amino acids long. In DNA, the CDR3 is TGTGCCAGTAGTATAGATCGCAGGGGGATTTATGGCTACACCTTC. Amino acids: CASSIDRRGIYGYTF. The full variable domain, rest sourced from reference TRBV19 and TRBJ1-2, is DGGITQSPKYLFRKEGQNVTLSCEQNLNHDAMYWYRQDPGQGLRLIYYSQIVNDFQKGDIAEGYSVSREKKESFPLTVTSAQKNPTAFYLCASSIDRRGIYGYTFGSGTRLTVV.

This chain joins TRBV9 and TRBJ2-3; 9 nucleotides agree with TRBD1. The J segment lost 3 bases and the V segment lost 8 bases, leaving 13 bases of the junction unmatched. The CDR3 is made up of 16 amino acids. Germline CDR1 reads SGDLS; CDR2 reads YYNGEE. DNA of the CDR3: TGTGCCAGTTCCGCCTCCGGGACAGGGCCGACAGATACGCAGTATTTT. It is translated as CASSASGTGPTDTQYF.

This chain uses TRBV6-4 with TRBJ1-2, with 8 bases aligning to TRBD1. Looked up from germline, CDR1 is MRHNA and CDR2 is SNTAGT. V was clipped by 3 bases and J by 10 bases; unmatched bases: 4. CDR3 length: 12 residues. CDR3 sequence reads: CASSEGRGHYTF. CDR3 sequence (DNA): TGTGCCAGCAGTGAGGGCAGGGGGCACTACACCTTC.

The chain recombines TRBV4-2 with TRBJ1-5; tentative D call: TRBD1 (5 bases). The V gene's germline CDR1 is LGHNA and CDR2 YNFKEQ. CDR3 length equals 16 residues. The V gene lost 0 bases and the J gene lost 7 bases, with 16 bases spanning the gap. CDR3 sequence: CASSQDSESGGQPQHF. The CDR3 DNA sequence: TGTGCCAGCAGCCAAGATAGTGAGTCGGGGGGGCAGCCCCAGCATTTT.

V gene TRBV4-3 combines with J gene TRBJ1-5, with 7 bases identical to TRBD1. The J segment lost 5 bases and the V segment lost 0 bases, leaving 7 bases of the junction unmatched. CDR1 and CDR2 (germline): LGHNA, YSLEER. The CDR3 covers 16 residues. CDR3 nucleotides: TGCGCCAGCAGCCAAGATAGGGGGACAGCTTATCAGCCCCAGCATTTT. Amino acid sequence: CASSQDRGTAYQPQHF.

The chain uses TRBV7-9 and TRBJ1-1, with 9 bases fitting TRBD1. Germline CDR1 reads SEHNR; CDR2 reads FQNEAQ (reference sequence). V lost 7 bases and J lost 0; bases outside the gene matches: 3. The CDR3 has 14 amino acids. The CDR3 bases are TGTGCCAGCAAAACAGGGGGCTTGAACACTGAAGCTTTCTTT. Encoded protein: CASKTGGLNTEAFF.

This chain uses TRBV2 with TRBJ2-2; D is undetermined. Trimming cost V 2 bases and J 0 bases, with 16 bases left between them. Germline-derived CDR1 and CDR2 are SNHLY and FYNNEI. The CDR3 is made up of 18 amino acids. The CDR3 sequence: CASSERRLERANTGELFF. The CDR3 region has the DNA TGTGCCAGCAGTGAACGGAGATTGGAAAGAGCGAACACCGGGGAGCTGTTTTTT.

This rearrangement joins TRBV7-9 to TRBJ2-3, with D possibly TRBD2 on 6 matching bases. The CDR3 totals 16 residues. Germline CDR1 is SEHNR and CDR2 is FQNEAQ (reference sequence). The V gene lost 1 base and the J gene lost 4 bases, with 15 bases spanning the gap. The CDR3 bases are TGTGCCAGCAGCTTAGATGTCGGAGGGAGGTCAGATACGCAGTATTTT. Translation gives CASSLDVGGRSDTQYF.